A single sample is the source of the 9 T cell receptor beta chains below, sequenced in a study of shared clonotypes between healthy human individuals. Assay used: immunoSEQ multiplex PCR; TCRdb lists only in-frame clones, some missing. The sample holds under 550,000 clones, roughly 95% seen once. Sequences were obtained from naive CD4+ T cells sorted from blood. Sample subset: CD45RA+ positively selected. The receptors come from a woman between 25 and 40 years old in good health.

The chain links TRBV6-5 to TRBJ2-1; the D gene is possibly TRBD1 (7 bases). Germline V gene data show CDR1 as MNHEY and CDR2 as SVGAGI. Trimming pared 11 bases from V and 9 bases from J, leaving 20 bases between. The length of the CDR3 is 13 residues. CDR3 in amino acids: CASTQGGIGEQFF. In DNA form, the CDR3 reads TGTGCCTCCACTCAGGGGGGTATCGGTGAGCAGTTCTTC.

Here the CDR3 reads CASSDWGAGGKQYF. The CDR3 nucleotides are TGCGCCAGCAGTGACTGGGGGGCAGGTGGCAAGCAGTACTTC. V gene TRBV10-1 combines with J gene TRBJ2-7; D could derive from TRBD1 or TRBD2 (6 bases each). Germline CDR1 is WNHNN and CDR2 is SYGVQD (reference sequence). V was shortened by 3 bases and J by 8 bases, with 17 bases between the two germline ends. The CDR3 has 14 residues.

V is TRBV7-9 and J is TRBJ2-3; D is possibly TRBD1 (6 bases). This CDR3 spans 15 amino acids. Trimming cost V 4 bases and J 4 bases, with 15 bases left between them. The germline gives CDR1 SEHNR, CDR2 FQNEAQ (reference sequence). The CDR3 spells CASSYDRQAADTQYF. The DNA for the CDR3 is TGTGCCAGCAGCTACGATCGACAGGCCGCAGATACGCAGTATTTT.

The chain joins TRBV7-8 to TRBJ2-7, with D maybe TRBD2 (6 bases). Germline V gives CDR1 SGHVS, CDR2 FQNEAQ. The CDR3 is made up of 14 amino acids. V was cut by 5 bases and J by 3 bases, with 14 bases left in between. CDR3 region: CASSPVGRYYEQYF. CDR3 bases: TGTGCCAGCAGCCCAGTTGGGAGGTACTACGAGCAGTACTTC.

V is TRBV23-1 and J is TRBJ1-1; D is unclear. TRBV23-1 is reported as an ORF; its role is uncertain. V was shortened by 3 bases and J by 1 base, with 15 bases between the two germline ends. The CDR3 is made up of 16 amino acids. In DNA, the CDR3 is TGCGCCAGCAGTCATCCTACCCAGACCGGGAACACTGAAGCTTTCTTT. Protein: CASSHPTQTGNTEAFF.

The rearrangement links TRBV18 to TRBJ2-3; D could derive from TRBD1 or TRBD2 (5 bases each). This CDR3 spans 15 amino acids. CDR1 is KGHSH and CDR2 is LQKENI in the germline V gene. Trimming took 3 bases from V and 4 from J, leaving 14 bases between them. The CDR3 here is CASSPIGTQPDTQYF. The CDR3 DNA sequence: TGTGCCAGCTCACCGATTGGGACCCAGCCAGATACGCAGTATTTT. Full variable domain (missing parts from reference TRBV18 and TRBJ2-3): NAGVMQNPRHLVRRRGQEARLRCSPMKGHSHVYWYRQLPEEGLKFMVYLQKENIIDESGMPKERFSAEFPKEGPSILRIQQVVRGDSAAYFCASSPIGTQPDTQYFGPGTRLTVL.

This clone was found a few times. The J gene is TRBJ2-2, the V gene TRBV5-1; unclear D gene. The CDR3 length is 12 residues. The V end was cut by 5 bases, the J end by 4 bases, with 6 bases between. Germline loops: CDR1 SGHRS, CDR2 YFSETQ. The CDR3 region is CASRPFTGELFF. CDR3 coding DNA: TGCGCCAGCAGACCTTTCACCGGGGAGCTGTTTTTT.

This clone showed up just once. CDR3 protein: CASSRKEGEKLFF. The CDR3 DNA reads TGTGCCAGCAGCCGGAAGGAGGGTGAAAAACTGTTTTTT. The V gene is TRBV7-2, the J gene TRBJ1-4; no clear D. Per germline, CDR1 SGHTA and CDR2 FQGNSA. This CDR3 contains 13 residues. V was shortened by 5 bases and J by 7 bases, with 11 bases between the two germline ends.

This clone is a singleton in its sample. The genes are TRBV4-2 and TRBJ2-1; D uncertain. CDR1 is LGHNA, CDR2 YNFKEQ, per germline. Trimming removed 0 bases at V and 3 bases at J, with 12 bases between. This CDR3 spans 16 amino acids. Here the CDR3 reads CASSQDLPGRYNEQFF. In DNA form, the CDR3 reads TGTGCCAGCAGCCAAGATCTCCCGGGCCGCTACAATGAGCAGTTCTTC.